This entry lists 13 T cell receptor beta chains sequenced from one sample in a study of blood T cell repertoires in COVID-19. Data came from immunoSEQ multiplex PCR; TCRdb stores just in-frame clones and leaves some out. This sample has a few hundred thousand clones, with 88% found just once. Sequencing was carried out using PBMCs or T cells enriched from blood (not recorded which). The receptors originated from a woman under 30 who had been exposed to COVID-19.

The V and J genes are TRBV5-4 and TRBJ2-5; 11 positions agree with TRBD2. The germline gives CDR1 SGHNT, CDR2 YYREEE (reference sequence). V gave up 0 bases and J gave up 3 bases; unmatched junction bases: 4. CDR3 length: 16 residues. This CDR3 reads CASSLVIAGGKETQYF. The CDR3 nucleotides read TGTGCCAGCAGCTTGGTGATAGCGGGAGGGAAAGAGACCCAGTACTTC.

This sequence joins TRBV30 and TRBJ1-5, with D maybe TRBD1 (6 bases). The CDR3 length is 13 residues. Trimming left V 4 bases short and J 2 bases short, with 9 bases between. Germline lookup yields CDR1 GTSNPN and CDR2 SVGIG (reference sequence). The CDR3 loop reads CAWTAGGNQPQHF. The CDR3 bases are TGTGCCTGGACTGCAGGGGGCAATCAGCCCCAGCATTTT.

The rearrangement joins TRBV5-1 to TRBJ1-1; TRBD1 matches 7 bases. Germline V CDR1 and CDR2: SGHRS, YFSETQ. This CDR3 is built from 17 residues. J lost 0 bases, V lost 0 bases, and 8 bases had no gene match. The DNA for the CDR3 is TGCGCCAGCAGCTTGGCTGGGACAGCAACGATGAACACTGAAGCTTTCTTT. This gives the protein CASSLAGTATMNTEAFF.

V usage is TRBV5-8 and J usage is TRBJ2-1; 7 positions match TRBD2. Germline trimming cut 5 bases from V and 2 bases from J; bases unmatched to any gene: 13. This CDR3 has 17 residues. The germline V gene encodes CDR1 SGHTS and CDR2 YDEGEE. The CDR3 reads CASRSPPVGGTYNEQFF. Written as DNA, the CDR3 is TGTGCCAGCAGGTCCCCCCCCGTGGGGGGGACCTACAATGAGCAGTTCTTC.

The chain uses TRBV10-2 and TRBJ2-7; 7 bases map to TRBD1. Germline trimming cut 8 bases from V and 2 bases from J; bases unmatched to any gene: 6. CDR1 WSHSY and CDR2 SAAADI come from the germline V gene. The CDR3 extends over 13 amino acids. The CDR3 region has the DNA TGCGCCAGCCGACAGGGTGTCACCTACGAGCAGTACTTC. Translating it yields CASRQGVTYEQYF.

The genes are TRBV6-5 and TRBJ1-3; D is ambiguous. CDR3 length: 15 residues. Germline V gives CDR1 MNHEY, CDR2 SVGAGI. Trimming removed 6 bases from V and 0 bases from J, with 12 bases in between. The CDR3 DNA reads TGTGCCAGCAGCATGGCCGGCGGCTCTGGAAACACCATATATTTT. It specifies CASSMAGGSGNTIYF.

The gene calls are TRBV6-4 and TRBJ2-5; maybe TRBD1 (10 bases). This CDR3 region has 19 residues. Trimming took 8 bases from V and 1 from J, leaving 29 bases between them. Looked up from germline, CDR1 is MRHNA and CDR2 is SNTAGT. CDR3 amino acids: CASLAAGGGGQGIQETQYF. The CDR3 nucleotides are TGTGCCAGCCTCGCTGCTGGCGGGGGGGGACAGGGGATCCAAGAGACCCAGTACTTC.

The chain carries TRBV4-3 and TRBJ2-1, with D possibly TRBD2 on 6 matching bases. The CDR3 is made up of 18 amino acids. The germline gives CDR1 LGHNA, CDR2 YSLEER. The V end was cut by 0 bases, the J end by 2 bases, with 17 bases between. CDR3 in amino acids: CASSQETPGTSTYNEQFF. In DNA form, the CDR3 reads TGCGCCAGCAGCCAAGAGACCCCCGGGACTTCGACCTACAATGAGCAGTTCTTC.

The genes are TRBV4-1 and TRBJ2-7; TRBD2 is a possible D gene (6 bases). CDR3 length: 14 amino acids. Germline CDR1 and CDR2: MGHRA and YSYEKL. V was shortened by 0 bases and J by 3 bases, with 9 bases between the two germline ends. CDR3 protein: CASSQEGGNYEQYF. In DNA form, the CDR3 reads TGCGCCAGCAGCCAAGAGGGGGGTAACTACGAGCAGTACTTC.

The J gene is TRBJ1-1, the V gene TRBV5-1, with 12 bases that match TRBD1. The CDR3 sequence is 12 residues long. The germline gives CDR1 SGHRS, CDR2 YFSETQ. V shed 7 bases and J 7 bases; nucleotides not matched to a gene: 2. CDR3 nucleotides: TGCGCCAGCGGGACAGGGGGCAGTGAAGCTTTCTTT. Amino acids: CASGTGGSEAFF.

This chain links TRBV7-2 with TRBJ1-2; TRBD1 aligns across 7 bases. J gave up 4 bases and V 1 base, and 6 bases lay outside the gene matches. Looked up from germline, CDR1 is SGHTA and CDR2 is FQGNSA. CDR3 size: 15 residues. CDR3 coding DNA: TGTGCCAGCAGCTTAGGATGGGGGGACAGCTATGGCTACACCTTC. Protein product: CASSLGWGDSYGYTF.

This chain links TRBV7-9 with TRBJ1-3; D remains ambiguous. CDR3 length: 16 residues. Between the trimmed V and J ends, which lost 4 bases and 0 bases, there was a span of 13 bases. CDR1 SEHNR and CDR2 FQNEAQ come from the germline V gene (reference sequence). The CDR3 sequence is CASSSPDGSSGNTIYF. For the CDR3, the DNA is TGTGCCAGCAGCTCCCCCGACGGGAGCTCTGGAAACACCATATATTTT.

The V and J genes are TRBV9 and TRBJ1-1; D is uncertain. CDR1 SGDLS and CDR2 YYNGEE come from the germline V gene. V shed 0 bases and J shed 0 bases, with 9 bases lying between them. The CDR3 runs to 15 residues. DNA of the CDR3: TGTGCCAGCAGCGTAGCGACACCCATGAACACTGAAGCTTTCTTT. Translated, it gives CASSVATPMNTEAFF.